This passage covers 26 T cell receptor beta chains from one sample sequenced in a study of T cell responses to AZD1222 COVID-19 vaccine. TCRdb's copy holds only in-frame clones and misses some; the assay was immunoSEQ multiplex PCR. The table includes under 80,000 clones, approximately 88% detected once. The input for sequencing was peripheral blood, taken on day 0 of AZD1222 vaccination. The receptors come from an adult in good health.

The chain employs TRBV5-4 and TRBJ2-7, with TRBD1 matching 7 bases. The ends lost 4 bases at V and 2 bases at J; junction bases unmatched: 3. The CDR3 has 13 amino acids. Germline CDR1 is SGHNT and CDR2 is YYREEE (reference sequence). This CDR3 reads CASSTGVPYEQYF. The DNA for the CDR3 is TGTGCCAGCAGCACAGGGGTTCCCTACGAGCAGTACTTC.

The rearrangement joins TRBV9 to TRBJ1-1; D ambiguous. V gave up 3 bases and J gave up 1 base, with 13 bases separating them. Per germline, CDR1 SGDLS and CDR2 YYNGEE. This CDR3 spans 15 amino acids. CDR3 protein: CASSEPTDANTEAFF. CDR3 in DNA: TGTGCCAGCAGCGAGCCTACAGACGCGAACACTGAAGCTTTCTTT.

The J gene is TRBJ2-7, the V gene TRBV5-4, with 9 bases aligning to TRBD2. The V and J ends lost 4 bases and 2 bases, in that order; junction bases with no gene match: 10. The CDR3 has 16 amino acids. Germline CDR1 SGHNT, CDR2 YYREEE (reference sequence). In nucleotides, the CDR3 is TGTGCCAGCAGCCCCGTGGCGGGGGGGCCTACCTACGAGCAGTACTTC. Encoded protein: CASSPVAGGPTYEQYF. The whole variable domain, filled in from reference TRBV5-4 and TRBJ2-7, reads ETGVTQSPTHLIKTRGQQVTLRCSSQSGHNTVSWYQQALGQGPQFIFQYYREEENGRGNFPPRFSGLQFPNYSSELNVNALELDDSALYLCASSPVAGGPTYEQYFGPGTRLTVT.

The V and J genes are TRBV6-1 and TRBJ2-7, with no clear D. The V end was cut by 3 bases, the J end by 7 bases, with 10 bases between. Germline CDR1 reads MNHNS; CDR2 reads SASEGT. The CDR3 has 12 amino acids. The CDR3, as DNA: TGTGCCAGCAGTGATGGCCCCAGGGAGCAGTACTTC. It specifies CASSDGPREQYF.

The chain carries TRBV4-3 and TRBJ2-7, with 10 bases fitting TRBD1. J lost 4 bases, V lost 4 bases, and 7 bases had no gene match. The CDR3 spans 15 residues. Germline assignment: CDR1 LGHNA and CDR2 YSLEER. CDR3 protein: CASSPTGTGAYEQYF. CDR3 DNA: TGCGCCAGCAGCCCGACCGGGACAGGGGCTTACGAGCAGTACTTC.

The rearrangement uses TRBV25-1 and TRBJ1-4; tentative D call: TRBD1 (6 bases). Trimming removed 3 bases at V and 3 bases at J, with 11 bases between. From germline, CDR1 is MGHDK and CDR2 SYGVNS. The CDR3 sequence is 15 residues long. CDR3 in DNA: TGTGCCAGCAGTGATTCACAGGGTCCTAATGAAAAACTGTTTTTT. It yields the protein CASSDSQGPNEKLFF.

This clone was counted many times. The chain is built from TRBV4-2 and TRBJ1-6; 7 bases are shared with TRBD1. The CDR3 runs 16 residues. J lost 6 bases, V lost 0 bases, and 5 bases had no gene match. CDR1 and CDR2 from the germline V gene are LGHNA and YNFKEQ. The DNA of the CDR3 is TGTGCCAGCAGCCAAGAGACAGGGTCTATTAATTCACCCCTCCACTTT. The encoded protein is CASSQETGSINSPLHF.

J is TRBJ2-7 and V is TRBV10-2; a weak D match, TRBD1 (6 bases). V was trimmed by 0 bases and J by 0 bases, leaving 9 bases between them. Germline V lookup: CDR1 WSHSY, CDR2 SAAADI. This CDR3 is built from 15 residues. Written as DNA, the CDR3 is TGCGCCAGCAGTGAGTCTGGGGGCCCCTCCTACGAGCAGTACTTC. It is translated as CASSESGGPSYEQYF.

This chain links TRBV7-9 with TRBJ2-5; D is possibly TRBD1 (6 bases). Germline V gene lookup returns CDR1 SEHNR and CDR2 FQNEAQ (reference sequence). The CDR3 totals 14 residues. Trimming took off 5 bases at V and 5 bases at J, with 15 bases between the two ends. This CDR3 is CASSTDREMETQYF. Here the CDR3 DNA reads TGTGCCAGCAGCACGGACAGAGAAATGGAGACCCAGTACTTC.

The V gene is TRBV6-1, the J gene TRBJ1-3, with D possibly TRBD1 on 6 matching bases. The CDR3 runs 15 residues. From germline, CDR1 is MNHNS and CDR2 SASEGT. The ends were cut back, 3 bases at V and 4 bases at J, with 13 bases in the middle. CDR3 in DNA: TGTGCCAGCAGTGAGGGACAACTCTTCGGAAACACCATATATTTT. This codes for CASSEGQLFGNTIYF.

This clone appeared once. CDR3 coding DNA: TGCGCCAGCAGCTTTACAGGGGGCACTCGGGACGAGCAGTACTTC. The encoded protein is CASSFTGGTRDEQYF. The chain links TRBV5-1 to TRBJ2-7, with TRBD1 identical over 9 bases. V shed 2 bases, J shed 5 bases, and the junction held 8 bases outside the gene matches. From germline, CDR1 is SGHRS and CDR2 YFSETQ. The CDR3 extends over 15 amino acids.

The chain is built from TRBV29-1 and TRBJ1-1, with D possibly TRBD1 on 6 matching bases. V lost 7 bases and J 0 bases, leaving 15 bases between the germline ends. The V gene's germline CDR1 is SQVTM and CDR2 ANQGSEA. The CDR3 is 14 residues long. The CDR3: CSAQRGGLNTEAFF. The CDR3 DNA sequence: TGCAGCGCTCAAAGGGGGGGGTTGAACACTGAAGCTTTCTTT.

J is TRBJ1-5 and V is TRBV7-2, with unresolved D. The V end was cut by 1 base, the J end by 1 base, with 5 bases between. The CDR3 runs 14 residues. Germline CDR1 is SGHTA and CDR2 is FQGNSA. The chain's CDR3 is CASSLVWSNQPQHF. CDR3 nucleotide sequence: TGTGCCAGCAGCTTAGTCTGGAGCAATCAGCCCCAGCATTTT. Variable domain in full (rest from reference TRBV7-2 and TRBJ1-5): GAGVSQSPSNKVTEKGKDVELRCDPISGHTALYWYRQSLGQGLEFLIYFQGNSAPDKSGLPSDRFSAERTGGSVSTLTIQRTQQEDSAVYLCASSLVWSNQPQHFGDGTRLSIL.

The V and J genes are TRBV19 and TRBJ2-7; D is uncertain. The V gene lost 9 bases and the J gene lost 2 bases, with 8 bases spanning the gap. Germline loops: CDR1 LNHDA, CDR2 SQIVND (reference sequence). The CDR3 totals 11 residues. CDR3 nucleotides: TGTGCCAGCGGGTGGGCCTACGAGCAGTACTTC. It specifies CASGWAYEQYF.

The chain employs TRBV3-1 (or the pseudogene TRBV3-2) and TRBJ1-3; weak D call: TRBD1 (6 bases). The CDR3 extends over 18 amino acids. The V and J ends lost 8 bases and 8 bases respectively, with 31 bases between them. In germline, CDR1 is LGHDT, CDR2 YNNKEL (reference sequence). The CDR3 DNA is TGTGCCAGCGCACAAGTATCCGGGGGGGGCCCCCCAAGAGACACCATATATTTT. Its protein is CASAQVSGGGPPRDTIYF.

This chain connects TRBV27 to TRBJ1-1; the D gene is possibly TRBD1 (5 bases). Trimming shortened V by 6 bases and J by 0 bases, and 11 bases separated the two germline ends. Germline CDR1 and CDR2: MNHEY and SMNVEV (reference sequence). The CDR3 runs 14 residues. DNA of the CDR3: TGTGCCAGCAGACCAGGGAGTATGAACACTGAAGCTTTCTTT. Its translation is CASRPGSMNTEAFF.

The chain links TRBV4-3 to TRBJ1-5; possible D gene TRBD1, 6 bases. Germline V lookup: CDR1 LGHNA, CDR2 YSLEER. This CDR3 has 14 residues. The ends were cut back, 3 bases at V and 4 bases at J, with 10 bases in the middle. The CDR3 sequence is CASSQEQGNQPQHF. The CDR3 bases are TGCGCCAGCAGCCAGGAACAGGGAAATCAGCCCCAGCATTTT.

The J gene is TRBJ1-1, the V gene TRBV20-1; D is unclear. The CDR3 length is 11 residues. CDR1 is DFQATT and CDR2 is SNEGSKA in the germline V gene (reference sequence). With 5 bases removed from V and 4 bases from J, the gap between germline ends came to 8 bases. CDR3 amino acids: CSAPHSTEAFF. CDR3 nucleotides: TGCAGTGCTCCTCATAGCACTGAAGCTTTCTTT.

This chain joins TRBV7-9 and TRBJ2-7; TRBD1 matches at 7 bases. This CDR3 is built from 15 residues. Germline loops: CDR1 SEHNR, CDR2 FQNEAQ (reference sequence). Trimming took 6 bases from V and 1 from J; bases not matched to a gene: 9. DNA for the CDR3: TGTGCCAGCAGACAGGGGCCAGGGGTGTCCTACGAGCAGTACTTC. Translated: CASRQGPGVSYEQYF. The entire variable domain, with the rest obtained from reference TRBV7-9 and TRBJ2-7, is as follows: DTGVSQNPRHKITKRGQNVTFRCDPISEHNRLYWYRQTLGQGPEFLTYFQNEAQLEKSRLLSDRFSAERPKGSFSTLEIQRTEQGDSAMYLCASRQGPGVSYEQYFGPGTRLTVT.

The chain uses TRBV4-3 and TRBJ2-3; 8 bases are a match to TRBD2. The junction had 8 bases not matched to a gene; V was cut back by 0 bases and J by 3 bases. Germline CDR1 and CDR2: LGHNA and YSLEER. The CDR3 is made up of 17 amino acids. CDR3 DNA sequence: TGCGCCAGCAGCCAAGATTCGGCGGGGGGCCTGACAGATACGCAGTATTTT. Translation: CASSQDSAGGLTDTQYF.

The genes are TRBV5-4 and TRBJ2-2; maybe TRBD2 (5 bases). This CDR3 comprises 14 residues. V was shortened by 2 bases and J by 0 bases, with 5 bases between the two germline ends. Germline CDR1 is SGHNT and CDR2 is YYREEE (reference sequence). This CDR3 reads CASSFGTNTGELFF. CDR3 DNA: TGTGCCAGCAGCTTCGGGACGAACACCGGGGAGCTGTTTTTT.

The chain is built from TRBV3-1 (or the pseudogene TRBV3-2) and TRBJ1-2; TRBD1 aligns across 10 bases. With V trimmed by 2 bases and J by 2 bases, 5 bases remained unmatched. Germline V gene sequence: CDR1 LGHDT, CDR2 YNNKEL (reference sequence). The CDR3 length is 16 residues. CDR3 protein: CASSQTRTGGNYGYTF. The DNA of the CDR3 is TGTGCCAGCAGCCAAACACGGACAGGGGGAAACTATGGCTACACCTTC.

This sequence joins TRBV9 and TRBJ2-2; a weak D match, TRBD2 (6 bases). V was clipped by 7 bases and J by 1 base, with 14 bases between them. The CDR3 loop spans 15 amino acids. Germline CDR1 reads SGDLS; CDR2 reads YYNGEE. CDR3 sequence: CASSRGLLNTGELFF. In DNA, the CDR3 is TGTGCCAGCTCGAGAGGACTACTGAACACCGGGGAGCTGTTTTTT.

The V gene is TRBV19, the J gene TRBJ1-5; 10 bases align to TRBD1. Germline CDR1 reads LNHDA; CDR2 reads SQIVND (reference sequence). This CDR3 comprises 14 residues. J lost 6 bases, V lost 6 bases, and 5 bases had no gene match. For the CDR3, the DNA is TGTGCCAGTAGCAGGACAGGGGGTATTCAGCCCCAGCATTTT. The encoded protein is CASSRTGGIQPQHF.

V usage is TRBV4-2 and J usage is TRBJ1-6; D unclear. CDR3 length equals 16 residues. Per the germline V gene, CDR1 is LGHNA and CDR2 is YNFKEQ. V was clipped by 0 bases and J by 8 bases, with 14 bases between them. CDR3 loop: CASSQERAGEDSPLHF. CDR3 bases: TGTGCCAGCAGCCAAGAGCGAGCGGGAGAAGATTCACCCCTCCACTTT.

The rearrangement joins TRBV5-6 to TRBJ1-5; D is possibly TRBD1 (6 bases). Germline values: CDR1 SGHDT, CDR2 YYEEEE. V was shortened by 3 bases and J by 6 bases, with 10 bases between the two germline ends. The CDR3 has 13 amino acids. In DNA form, the CDR3 reads TGTGCCAGCAGCTCCGGGACACTTCAGCCCCAGCATTTT. This sequence encodes CASSSGTLQPQHF.